This T cell receptor (beta chain) was sequenced during a study of cytomegalovirus exposure and HLA in healthy donors. Study information: The approximately 610 first-cohort repertoires shared a platform with the approximately 110 validation repertoires, as reported in a later analysis. Study-wide points: Many donors shared some public TCRs, even though most TCR sequences were rare.

CDR1 is LGHNA, CDR2 YNFKEQ, per germline. Trimming took off 4 bases at V and 6 bases at J, with 10 bases between the two ends. CDR3 size: 13 residues. About this clone itself: Its antigen is unknown.

TCRdb keeps only in-frame clones here, not all; method: immunoSEQ multiplex PCR. Here the sample spans 59,000 or so clones, roughly 87% being singletons. The sequenced material came from PBMCs. This sequence joins TRBV4-2 and TRBJ2-1, with a weak D call TRBD1 (6 bases). The TCR sequence derives from a woman aged 18-29 years in good health and CMV-seronegative. DNA of the CDR3: TGTGCCAGCAGCCCGGACAGCTCCAATGAGCAGTTCTTC. As protein: CASSPDSSNEQFF.